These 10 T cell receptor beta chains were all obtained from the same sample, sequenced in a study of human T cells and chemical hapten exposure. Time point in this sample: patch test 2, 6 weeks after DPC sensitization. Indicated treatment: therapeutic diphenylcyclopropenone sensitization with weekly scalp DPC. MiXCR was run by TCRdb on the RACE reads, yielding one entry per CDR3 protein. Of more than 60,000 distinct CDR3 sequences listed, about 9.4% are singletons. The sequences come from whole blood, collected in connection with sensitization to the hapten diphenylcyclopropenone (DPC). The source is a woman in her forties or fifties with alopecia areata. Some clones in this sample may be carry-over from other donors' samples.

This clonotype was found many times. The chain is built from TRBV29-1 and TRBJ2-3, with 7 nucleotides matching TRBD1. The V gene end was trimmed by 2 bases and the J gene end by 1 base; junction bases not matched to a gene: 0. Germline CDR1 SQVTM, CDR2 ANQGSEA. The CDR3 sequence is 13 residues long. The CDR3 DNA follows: TGCAGCGTTGAACAGGGGGGCACAGATACGCAGTATTTT. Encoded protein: CSVEQGGTDTQYF.

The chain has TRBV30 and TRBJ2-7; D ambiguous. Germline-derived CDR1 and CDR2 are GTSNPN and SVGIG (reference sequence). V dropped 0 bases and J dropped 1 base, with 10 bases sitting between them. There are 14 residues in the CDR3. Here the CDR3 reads CAWSVLLGSYEQYF. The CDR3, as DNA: TGTGCCTGGAGTGTACTCTTAGGGTCCTACGAGCAGTACTTC.

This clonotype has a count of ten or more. The CDR3: CSASLTGGAYEQYF. DNA of the CDR3: TGCAGTGCTAGCTTAACGGGAGGTGCCTACGAGCAGTACTTC. V and J are TRBV20-1 and TRBJ2-7; 7 bases align to TRBD2. V dropped 3 bases and J dropped 2; count of bases not matched to a gene: 7. Germline V gene sequence: CDR1 DFQATT, CDR2 SNEGSKA (reference sequence). The CDR3 has 14 residues.

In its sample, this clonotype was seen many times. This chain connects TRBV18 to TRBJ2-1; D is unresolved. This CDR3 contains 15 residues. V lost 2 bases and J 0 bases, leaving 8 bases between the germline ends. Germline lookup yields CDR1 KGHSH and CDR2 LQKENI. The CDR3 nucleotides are TGTGCCAGCTCACCAGTGGAATTCTCCTACAATGAGCAGTTCTTC. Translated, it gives CASSPVEFSYNEQFF.

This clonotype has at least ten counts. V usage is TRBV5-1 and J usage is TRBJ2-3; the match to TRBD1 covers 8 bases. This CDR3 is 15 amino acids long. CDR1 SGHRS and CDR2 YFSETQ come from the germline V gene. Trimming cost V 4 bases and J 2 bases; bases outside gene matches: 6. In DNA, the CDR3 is TGCGCCAGCAGCGATAGGACAGGGCCCACAGATACGCAGTATTTT. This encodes CASSDRTGPTDTQYF.

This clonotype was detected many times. The CDR3 DNA reads as TGTGCCAGCAGTTACTCGATGTTGGCAGCCCTTGGGGGCTATGGCTACACCTTC. It encodes CASSYSMLAALGGYGYTF. The chain couples TRBV6-6 to TRBJ1-2; tentative D call: TRBD1 (5 bases). V was pared by 0 bases and J by 4 bases, with 21 bases between. The CDR3 runs 18 residues. The germline V gene has CDR1 MNHNY and CDR2 SVGAGI (reference sequence).

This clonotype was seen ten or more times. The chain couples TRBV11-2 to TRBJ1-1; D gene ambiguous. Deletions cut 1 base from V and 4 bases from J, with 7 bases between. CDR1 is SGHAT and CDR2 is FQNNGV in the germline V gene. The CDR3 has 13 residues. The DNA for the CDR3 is TGTGCCAGCAGCTTAGGAGTGCCCACTGAAGCTTTCTTT. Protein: CASSLGVPTEAFF.

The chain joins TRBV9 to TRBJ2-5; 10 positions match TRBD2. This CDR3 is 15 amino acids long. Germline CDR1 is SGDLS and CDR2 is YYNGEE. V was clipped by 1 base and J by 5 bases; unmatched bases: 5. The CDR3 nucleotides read TGTGCCAGCAGCGTACTAGCGGGAGAGAGGGAGACCCAGTACTTC. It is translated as CASSVLAGERETQYF.

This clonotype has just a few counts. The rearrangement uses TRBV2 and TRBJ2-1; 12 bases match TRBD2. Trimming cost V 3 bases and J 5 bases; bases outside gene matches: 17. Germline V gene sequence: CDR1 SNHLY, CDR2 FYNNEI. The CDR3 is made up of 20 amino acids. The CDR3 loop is CASSDFPTFTSGRKNNEQFF. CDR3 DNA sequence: TGTGCCAGCAGTGACTTCCCGACCTTTACTAGCGGGAGGAAAAACAATGAGCAGTTCTTC.

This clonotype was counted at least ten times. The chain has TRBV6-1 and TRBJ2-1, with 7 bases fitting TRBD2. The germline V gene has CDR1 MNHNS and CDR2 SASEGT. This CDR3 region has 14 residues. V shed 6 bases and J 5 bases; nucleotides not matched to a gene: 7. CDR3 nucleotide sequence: TGTGCCAGCAGGGGCTGGCGGGAGAACAATGAGCAGTTCTTC. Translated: CASRGWRENNEQFF.